This is a list of T cell receptor beta chains from one sample in a study of CD8 T cells in ankylosing spondylitis. In TCRdb, the 5' RACE reads were re-called with MiXCR into one record per CDR3 protein. The table lists a few hundred thousand distinct CDR3 sequences, less than 25% of them singletons. Sequencing used blood, either unsorted or a sorted T cell fraction (not recorded which). Every receptor here comes from a female donor with ankylosing spondylitis or in good health (not recorded which). Both conserved end residues are trimmed from each CDR3.

j_gene,v_gene,CDR3aa
TRBJ1-1,TRBV20-1,SARGPDRGDTEAF
TRBJ2-1,TRBV18,ASSRYSSGSDEQF
TRBJ2-5,TRBV29-1,SVLGDRWGKTQY
TRBJ2-3,TRBV7-2,ASTLGLWADTQY
TRBJ1-2,TRBV9,ASSAPHEYT
TRBJ2-7,TRBV5-1,ASSLSWGGGEQY
TRBJ2-1,TRBV7-8,ASSRTSVSSYNEQF
TRBJ2-7,TRBV3-1,ASSPRTGQTYEQY
TRBJ1-5,TRBV10-3,AIREGNQPQH
TRBJ2-5,TRBV11-2,ASSSPTGAGGPQETQY
TRBJ2-7,TRBV6-6,ATAWDGSYEQY
TRBJ2-7,TRBV7-6,ASRPPDDYEQY
TRBJ2-3,TRBV20-1,SAVWREGRTDTQY
TRBJ1-1,TRBV29-1,SVEPVLGGKEAF
TRBJ1-1,TRBV29-1,SVDEKIGGPF
TRBJ2-1,TRBV5-1,ASSFSGRKDNEQF
TRBJ2-1,TRBV29-1,SVGEPRDPRGLRAYNEQF
TRBJ2-1,TRBV12-2,ASRLVATRADEQF
TRBJ2-7,TRBV20-1,SAGTVTYEQY
TRBJ2-1,TRBV7-2,ASSLGVGGRREQF
TRBJ2-5,TRBV29-1,SVVWGLAEETQY
TRBJ2-5,TRBV6-6,ASRLTGMDQETQY
TRBJ1-4,TRBV2,ASAEYEKLF
TRBJ2-3,TRBV7-7,ASSRQGLTDTQY
TRBJ2-7,TRBV5-6,ASSYPTSGSIYEQY
TRBJ2-1,TRBV5-1,ASRVAGGNNEQF
TRBJ1-2,TRBV4-1,ASSQDMLLLNYGYT
TRBJ1-3,TRBV6-1,ASTGQLGNTIY
TRBJ2-3,TRBV29-1,SVDGLTDTQY
TRBJ1-5,TRBV15,ATSRDPQGSQPQH
TRBJ2-3,TRBV20-1,SADAARGYTDTQY
TRBJ1-1,TRBV4-3,ASSQTADTEAF
TRBJ1-1,TRBV7-2,ASSSMGANTEAF
TRBJ2-5,TRBV5-1,ASSLAEKETQY
TRBJ2-7,TRBV5-1,ASSLGSPYEQY
TRBJ1-2,TRBV20-1,SARLLDYT
TRBJ2-3,TRBV11-2,ASSPAGRTQY
TRBJ1-1,TRBV7-2,ASSPRTGMNTEAF
TRBJ1-5,TRBV19,ASLGLFNQPQH